Shown below are 16 T cell receptor beta chains from a single sample sequenced in a study of cytomegalovirus exposure and HLA in healthy donors. Vbeta (60) and Jbeta (13) primers were used in the PCR. Method: immunoSEQ multiplex PCR; TCRdb's copy keeps in-frame clones and lacks some. The sample includes approximately 130,000 clones, approximately 75% seen only once; the top ten take more than 1.5%. The sample comprised PBMCs. Receptor source: a man aged 35 to 55 in good health and CMV-seronegative.

This clone was observed a single time. The chain recombines TRBV29-1 with TRBJ2-5, with 7 bases identical to TRBD2. The germline gives CDR1 SQVTM, CDR2 ANQGSEA. The CDR3 runs to 16 residues. Trimming at V came to 5 bases and at J to 9 bases, leaving 21 bases not matched to a gene. The CDR3 bases are TGCAGCGTTAACAAAAATCCGGGACCCGGGGGAGGGGCCCAGTACTTC. As protein: CSVNKNPGPGGGAQYF.

About this clone itself: Different DNA sequences within this sample yield the same CDR3. The chain is built from TRBV28 and TRBJ2-7; the match to TRBD2 covers 13 bases. V gave up 8 bases and J gave up 5 bases; unmatched junction bases: 6. Germline lookup yields CDR1 MDHEN and CDR2 SYDVKM. The CDR3 contains 14 residues. The CDR3 loop is CASERLAGGDEQYF. The DNA for the CDR3 is TGTGCCAGCGAAAGACTAGCGGGAGGTGACGAGCAGTACTTC.

The genes are TRBV18 and TRBJ2-1; 8 nucleotides line up with TRBD2. Losses at the gene ends were 3 bases for V and 5 bases for J; bases not matched to a gene: 6. From germline, CDR1 is KGHSH and CDR2 LQKENI. The CDR3 sequence is 15 residues long. The CDR3 region is CASSPTSGGHNEQFF. DNA for the CDR3: TGTGCCAGCTCACCCACTAGCGGCGGACACAATGAGCAGTTCTTC. The full variable domain, in which reference TRBV18 and TRBJ2-1 provide the parts outside the CDR3, is NAGVMQNPRHLVRRRGQEARLRCSPMKGHSHVYWYRQLPEEGLKFMVYLQKENIIDESGMPKERFSAEFPKEGPSILRIQQVVRGDSAAYFCASSPTSGGHNEQFFGPGTRLTVL.

This sequence joins TRBV6-5 and TRBJ2-7; possible D gene TRBD2, 5 bases. This CDR3 contains 13 residues. Germline V lookup: CDR1 MNHEY, CDR2 SVGAGI. V shed 2 bases and J shed 6 bases, with 11 bases lying between them. This chain's CDR3 is CASSYTIGSEQYF. Here the CDR3 DNA reads TGTGCCAGCAGTTACACGATAGGGAGCGAGCAGTACTTC.

J is TRBJ1-3 and V is TRBV27; 7 nucleotides align to TRBD1. Germline values: CDR1 MNHEY, CDR2 SMNVEV (reference sequence). The CDR3 sequence is 16 residues long. The V gene end was trimmed by 2 bases and the J gene end by 4 bases; junction bases not matched to a gene: 8. The CDR3 DNA reads as TGTGCCAGCAGTTTAAATCCGACAGGGACCGGAAACACCATATATTTT. This translates into CASSLNPTGTGNTIYF.

Regarding this clone: A junction end diverges from the germline sequence, so it may reflect a read error. The chain carries TRBV19 and TRBJ2-4; D perhaps matches TRBD2 (5 bases). Germline values: CDR1 LNHDA, CDR2 SQIVND (reference sequence). There are 16 residues in the CDR3. The CDR3 DNA sequence: TGTGCCAGTAGTCCTATTGGTCTTCTAGCCAAAAACAGTCAGTACTTC. Amino acid sequence: CASSPIGLLAKNSQYF.

The rearrangement joins TRBV6-1 to TRBJ1-1; D ambiguous. The CDR3 extends over 13 amino acids. Germline assignment: CDR1 MNHNS and CDR2 SASEGT. V lost 2 bases and J 3 bases, leaving 7 bases between the germline ends. The CDR3 here is CASSETEYTEAFF. DNA for the CDR3: TGTGCCAGCAGTGAAACCGAGTACACTGAAGCTTTCTTT.

The chain uses TRBV27 and TRBJ2-5; TRBD1 matches at 9 bases. The better agreement between TRBJ2-7 and the DNA end casts doubt on the J call. The germline CDR1 and CDR2 sequences are MNHEY and SMNVEV (reference sequence). This CDR3 is 14 amino acids long. The CDR3 DNA follows: TGTGCCAGCAGTAGGGGACAGGGTGCCTACGAGCAGTACTTC. This translates into CASSRGQGAYEQYF.

V and J are TRBV7-9 and TRBJ1-1; D might be TRBD1 (5 bases). This CDR3 spans 14 amino acids. The V and J ends lost 6 bases and 1 base respectively, with 12 bases between them. The V gene's germline CDR1 is SEHNR and CDR2 FQNEAQ (reference sequence). The CDR3 nucleotides read TGTGCCAGCAGTGTTGGGGCGCAGAACACTGAAGCTTTCTTT. This translates into CASSVGAQNTEAFF. Using reference TRBV7-9 and TRBJ1-1 for the parts outside the CDR3, the full variable domain is DTGVSQNPRHKITKRGQNVTFRCDPISEHNRLYWYRQTLGQGPEFLTYFQNEAQLEKSRLLSDRFSAERPKGSFSTLEIQRTEQGDSAMYLCASSVGAQNTEAFFGQGTRLTVV.

This clone was seen only a few times. The chain carries TRBV2 and TRBJ2-1; 12 nucleotides match TRBD1. Germline-derived CDR1 and CDR2 are SNHLY and FYNNEI. V was clipped by 6 bases and J by 15 bases; unmatched bases: 18. The CDR3 has 16 amino acids. CDR3: CASSPTSGTGGASPFF. CDR3 nucleotide sequence: TGTGCCAGCAGCCCTACTTCAGGGACAGGGGGCGCGAGTCCGTTCTTC. The whole variable domain, filled in from reference TRBV2 and TRBJ2-1, reads EPEVTQTPSHQVTQMGQEVILRCVPISNHLYFYWYRQILGQKVEFLVSFYNNEISEKSEIFDDQFSVERPDGSNFTLKIRSTKLEDSAMYFCASSPTSGTGGASPFFGPGTRLTVL.

This rearrangement joins TRBV27 to TRBJ2-7; D is possibly TRBD2 (6 bases). Trimming pared 8 bases from V and 0 bases from J, leaving 11 bases between. Germline-derived CDR1 and CDR2 are MNHEY and SMNVEV (reference sequence). The CDR3 is 13 residues long. This CDR3 is CASAFGGSYEQYF. As DNA, the CDR3 is TGTGCCAGCGCGTTCGGGGGCTCCTACGAGCAGTACTTC.

The chain carries TRBV5-1 and TRBJ1-6; the D is unclear. The CDR3 consists of 13 residues. CDR1 and CDR2 (germline): SGHRS, YFSETQ. The ends were cut back, 4 bases at V and 16 bases at J, with 18 bases in the middle. CDR3 DNA: TGCGCCAGCAGCGAGAGGAGGGCCGGGCTTCTCCACTTT. This codes for CASSERRAGLLHF. Based on the CDR3 plus reference TRBV5-1 and TRBJ1-6, the full variable domain is KAGVTQTPRYLIKTRGQQVTLSCSPISGHRSVSWYQQTPGQGLQFLFEYFSETQRNKGNFPGRFSGRQFSNSRSEMNVSTLELGDSALYLCASSERRAGLLHFGNGTRLTVT.

V gene TRBV9 combines with J gene TRBJ2-3, with D perhaps TRBD1 (6 bases). CDR1 is SGDLS and CDR2 is YYNGEE in the germline V gene. Trimming pared 3 bases from V and 2 bases from J, leaving 22 bases between. The CDR3 sequence is 18 residues long. In nucleotides, the CDR3 is TGTGCCAGCAGCGCCTCGGTACAGGGACCTACTCTCACAGATACGCAGTATTTT. Translating gives CASSASVQGPTLTDTQYF.

The chain is built from TRBV5-8 and TRBJ2-1; TRBD2 is a possible D gene (7 bases). This CDR3 contains 15 residues. From germline, CDR1 is SGHTS and CDR2 YDEGEE. Deletions cut 7 bases from V and 7 bases from J, with 21 bases between. The CDR3, as DNA: TGTGCCAGCGGGAGGGGGAGGACGAGTTTTAATGAGCAGTTCTTC. This translates into CASGRGRTSFNEQFF.

The rearrangement joins TRBV12-2 to TRBJ1-5; the table's D call of TRBD1 was not tested on the DNA. TRBV12-2 is given as a pseudogene. The CDR3 extends over 14 amino acids. The CDR3 region has the DNA TGTGCAAGTCGCCCGGGGACAGGGGATCGGCCCCAGCATTTT. It codes for CASRPGTGDRPQHF.

On this clone itself: Other DNA sequences in the same sample also yield this CDR3. V gene TRBV6-5 combines with J gene TRBJ1-2; 11 positions agree with TRBD1. Germline values: CDR1 MNHEY, CDR2 SVGAGI. This CDR3 is 15 amino acids long. J gave up 2 bases and V 2 bases, and 1 base lay outside the gene matches. In DNA, the CDR3 is TGTGCCAGCAGTTACGGGACAGGGGGAAACTATGGCTACACCTTC. It codes for CASSYGTGGNYGYTF.